A selection of T cell receptor beta chains follows, all from one sample in a study of monozygotic twins with inflammatory bowel disease. TCRdb reprocessed the 5' RACE reads, keeping one entry per CDR3 protein, no DNA. The sample data list about 300,000 distinct CDR3 sequences. The specimen sequenced was blood. Every receptor here comes from a human donor with ulcerative colitis or Crohn's disease, or a healthy co-twin of an affected twin (not recorded which). The CDR3 runs from the conserved cysteine through the conserved F or W.

j_call cdr3_length v_call cdr3_aa
TRBJ2-7 14 TRBV20-1 CSARDRLAGGEQYF
TRBJ2-7 12 TRBV18 CASSPDIHEQYF
TRBJ2-7 15 TRBV28 CASSPLRTSQYEQYF
TRBJ1-5 16 TRBV7-2 CASSFDGGFGNQPQHF
TRBJ2-7 13 TRBV29-1 CSVEKLAGDEQYF
TRBJ1-2 15 TRBV10-3 CVTLAPGRSDYGYTF
TRBJ1-2 14 TRBV12-3/TRBV12-4 CANKPTTGYYGYTF
TRBJ1-1 13 TRBV5-1 CASRNRENTEAFF
TRBJ2-2 16 TRBV24-1 CATSDLQGGNTGELFF
TRBJ2-1 16 TRBV10-3 CAISESSGLAGNEQFF
TRBJ1-2 14 TRBV5-4 CASSSGRGTYGYTF
TRBJ1-4 14 TRBV5-1 CASSLRGYDEKLFF
TRBJ2-2 11 TRBV29-1 CSVELGGELFF
TRBJ2-7 15 TRBV5-1 CASSLVVGENYEQYF
TRBJ1-1 13 TRBV14 CASSLALVTEAFF
TRBJ1-2 12 TRBV5-1 CASSGSHYGYTF
TRBJ2-1 15 TRBV4-3 CASSQELAGANEQFF
TRBJ1-5 15 TRBV19 CASSRTVVGNQPQHF
TRBJ2-5 11 TRBV7-2 CASRHQETQYF
TRBJ2-5 16 TRBV28 CASSPLVGGNTETQYF
TRBJ1-2 16 TRBV9 CASSAGPGLQDRSYTF
TRBJ2-5 16 TRBV19 CASSTPSGVTQETQYF
TRBJ1-5 13 TRBV29-1 CSAGTGGRGPQHF
TRBJ2-2 16 TRBV5-1 CASSVRTGSNTGELFF
TRBJ2-3 20 TRBV11-2 CASSVRQTMTSADSTDTQYF
TRBJ2-2 15 TRBV5-1 CASSITGQGAGELFF
TRBJ2-3 15 TRBV5-1 CASSMSGGASDTQYF
TRBJ2-2 14 TRBV20-1 CSASAPTGTGELFF
TRBJ1-5 16 TRBV7-2 CASSTQGRDGNQPQHF
TRBJ1-6 15 TRBV5-6 CASSLITVGESPLHF
TRBJ1-5 16 TRBV19 CASRPRASPDDQPQHF
TRBJ2-2 14 TRBV7-9 CASSFVALAGELFF
TRBJ2-6 14 TRBV5-6 CASSSYGGANVLTF
TRBJ2-7 15 TRBV4-3 CASSQEGKGSYEQYF
TRBJ1-5 12 TRBV28 CASISPSVPQHF
TRBJ2-2 15 TRBV5-1 CASRAGQSNTGELFF
TRBJ2-3 16 TRBV18 CASSPYGTSGSTTQYF
TRBJ2-6 20 TRBV11-2 CASSLVFRGFDASGANVLTF
TRBJ1-1 17 TRBV9 CASSVATPGTGDTEAFF
TRBJ1-2 15 TRBV3-1 CASNQAGTGIGGYTF
TRBJ1-6 17 TRBV20-1 CSARDPGGGSYNSPLHF
TRBJ1-1 16 TRBV5-1 CASSLEGNWGNTEAFF
TRBJ2-7 14 TRBV24-1 CATSVGQGTYEQYF
TRBJ2-7 15 TRBV7-9 CASTLNRDAKNEQYF
TRBJ1-1 15 TRBV5-1 CASSLGQEANTEAFF
TRBJ2-6 14 TRBV6-1 CASRGAAGANVLTF
TRBJ1-2 14 TRBV27 CASSLTYQGYGYTF
TRBJ2-5 11 TRBV9 CASSARETQYF
TRBJ2-1 15 TRBV20-1 CSARSPQDAPNEQFF